Detailed here is one T cell receptor (beta chain). What it binds is unknown. The data are from a study of vaccination and CD4 T cells after COVID-19. General study points: The study found that a median approximately 90% of reactive clones in convalescent patients appeared only post-vaccination. Spike mono-reactivity was shown by 304 of 307 vaccine-specific clones in convalescent patients.

Sequencing of cultured CD4+ T cell DNA used the Oncomine TCR Beta short-read assay. TCRdb fed the PCR reads into MiXCR, producing one record per CDR3 protein. The sample lists approximately 20,000 distinct CDR3 sequences, approximately 33% seen once, with about 16% in the top ten. The V gene's germline CDR1 is LNHDA and CDR2 SQIVND (reference sequence). The CDR3 loop spans 15 amino acids. The V and J ends lost 6 bases and 3 bases, in that order; junction bases with no gene match: 5. As to treatment: roughly 10-day PBMC culture with coronavirus spike peptide pools or control peptides (ViraFEST assay). ViraFEST used peptide pools to expand antigen-specific T cells and subsequently sequenced their TCRs.

Sequencing was carried out using cultured CD4+ T cells from blood. The genes are TRBV19 and TRBJ1-3; 10 nucleotides line up with TRBD1. This TCR was sampled from a human donor with COVID-19. The CDR3 protein is CASSPGTGDGNTIYF. The CDR3 DNA follows: TGTGCCAGTAGCCCCGGGACAGGGGATGGAAACACCATATATTTT.